Listed below are T cell receptor beta chains from one sample, sequenced in a study of TIL therapy for anti-PD-1-resistant metastatic lung cancer. Using immunoSEQ multiplex PCR, the repertoire was profiled, and TCRdb retains in-frame clones only, with some absent. Found here are approximately 95,000 clones, 65% of them singletons; the top ten hold about 10%. The sample in question was tumor tissue, obtained at baseline. Receptor source: a person aged 25-85 years with non-small cell lung cancer. Each CDR3 is given with its conserved first and last residue. The D gene is left open where the match is weak. Part of the rows lack a size; the others show once, few, many or a class for expanded clones.

CDR3: CASSLDRGNEQFF
D: NA
size: NA
V: TRBV11-2
J: TRBJ2-1

CDR3: CAISVGPGGPQETQYF
D: NA
size: NA
V: TRBV10-3
J: TRBJ2-5

CDR3: CASSPPMRDSKAFF
D: TRBD1
size: few
V: TRBV18
J: TRBJ1-1

CDR3: CASSLSRPGLAGADTQYF
D: TRBD2
size: NA
V: TRBV7-8
J: TRBJ2-3

CDR3: CASIPGQASSRGTEAFF
D: NA
size: NA
V: TRBV12-1
J: TRBJ1-1

CDR3: CASSETGGLYNEQFF
D: TRBD1
size: few
V: TRBV11-2
J: TRBJ2-1

CDR3: CASSLSGFNQPQHF
D: NA
size: NA
V: TRBV5-1
J: TRBJ1-5

CDR3: CASGQVLANVLTF
D: TRBD1
size: once
V: TRBV6-5
J: TRBJ2-6

CDR3: CSVEASVGTQYF
D: NA
size: NA
V: TRBV29-1
J: TRBJ2-5

CDR3: CASSSQRTGTGDYGYTF
D: TRBD1
size: NA
V: TRBV7-3
J: TRBJ1-2

CDR3: CASSSQQSGGYTF
D: NA
size: NA
V: TRBV7-2
J: TRBJ1-2

CDR3: CASSLQGSYGYTF
D: TRBD1
size: NA
V: TRBV9
J: TRBJ1-2

CDR3: CASSVSGANEQFF
D: TRBD2
size: NA
V: TRBV9
J: TRBJ2-1

CDR3: CASSPGGGSRDEQFF
D: NA
size: many
V: TRBV5-6
J: TRBJ2-1

CDR3: CATSVGTSGRVSTDTQYF
D: TRBD2
size: few
V: TRBV24-1
J: TRBJ2-3

CDR3: CASSPNSYNEKLFF
D: NA
size: NA
V: TRBV18
J: TRBJ1-4

CDR3: CASSPGHSGANVLTF
D: NA
size: NA
V: TRBV18
J: TRBJ2-6

CDR3: CASSFRGRAYEQYF
D: NA
size: NA
V: TRBV28
J: TRBJ2-7

CDR3: CASSPSGTGFEKLFF
D: TRBD1
size: NA
V: TRBV27
J: TRBJ1-4

CDR3: CASSSTTGYNEQFF
D: TRBD1
size: NA
V: TRBV11-1
J: TRBJ2-1

CDR3: CASSLEGRRAKNIQYF
D: NA
size: NA
V: TRBV5-4
J: TRBJ2-4

CDR3: CSAERGRVNTEAFF
D: TRBD1
size: NA
V: TRBV29-1
J: TRBJ1-1

CDR3: CASSFDSLSGNTIYF
D: NA
size: NA
V: TRBV28
J: TRBJ1-3

CDR3: CATSRGRPSLSGNTIYF
D: NA
size: NA
V: TRBV15
J: TRBJ1-3

CDR3: CASSPREIAKNIQYF
D: NA
size: NA
V: TRBV6-5
J: TRBJ2-4

CDR3: CASSQEVGATDTQYF
D: NA
size: NA
V: TRBV4-3
J: TRBJ2-3

CDR3: CAWSVSRQGAPPNYGYTF
D: NA
size: NA
V: TRBV30
J: TRBJ1-2

CDR3: CASSLGTSSYNEQFF
D: NA
size: NA
V: TRBV7-3
J: TRBJ2-1

CDR3: CSVEDDQPPYEQYF
D: NA
size: NA
V: TRBV29-1
J: TRBJ2-7

CDR3: CASRSGGSLNEQYF
D: NA
size: few
V: TRBV6-5
J: TRBJ2-7

CDR3: CSASGASTQYF
D: NA
size: NA
V: TRBV20-1
J: TRBJ2-7

CDR3: CATDRGAGELFF
D: TRBD1
size: NA
V: TRBV24-1
J: TRBJ2-2

CDR3: CASSPPPGSNQPQHF
D: NA
size: NA
V: TRBV5-5
J: TRBJ1-5

CDR3: CASSRGLWGGNNEQFF
D: TRBD2
size: once
V: TRBV4-2
J: TRBJ2-1

CDR3: CAISESGRLNSPLHF
D: NA
size: NA
V: TRBV10-3
J: TRBJ1-6

CDR3: CASSNGQGADEQYF
D: TRBD1
size: NA
V: TRBV27
J: TRBJ2-7

CDR3: CASSPDRAGTEAFF
D: TRBD1
size: NA
V: TRBV27
J: TRBJ1-1

CDR3: CASSQVRGPATDTQYF
D: NA
size: few
V: TRBV4-3
J: TRBJ2-3

CDR3: CASSPDRENTEAFF
D: TRBD1
size: once
V: TRBV7-6
J: TRBJ1-1

CDR3: CSVRTGENTEAFF
D: TRBD1
size: NA
V: TRBV29-1
J: TRBJ1-1

CDR3: CASSLWGVRGYTF
D: NA
size: NA
V: TRBV12-3/TRBV12-4
J: TRBJ1-2

CDR3: CASSARLGKGDTEAFF
D: NA
size: NA
V: TRBV19
J: TRBJ1-1

CDR3: CASSIRRQNTEAFF
D: NA
size: NA
V: TRBV27
J: TRBJ1-1

CDR3: CAWSVQGSGYTF
D: TRBD1
size: NA
V: TRBV30
J: TRBJ1-2

CDR3: CASSSWGRLNTEAFF
D: NA
size: NA
V: TRBV7-8
J: TRBJ1-1

CDR3: CSAGRGYEQFF
D: NA
size: NA
V: TRBV20-1
J: TRBJ2-1

CDR3: CASSSGSTGGTEAFF
D: NA
size: NA
V: TRBV7-2
J: TRBJ1-1

CDR3: CASSLARDNTEAFF
D: NA
size: NA
V: TRBV7-2
J: TRBJ1-1

CDR3: CASSQEFAEFDEQYF
D: NA
size: NA
V: TRBV14
J: TRBJ2-7

CDR3: CASSQAATNSYEQYF
D: NA
size: NA
V: TRBV4-2
J: TRBJ2-7

CDR3: CASSSAGTSGNVEYF
D: TRBD2
size: NA
V: TRBV28
J: TRBJ2-7

CDR3: CASRPDGSGETNGQFF
D: NA
size: NA
V: TRBV6-6
J: TRBJ2-1

CDR3: CASSVGVGLANTDTQYF
D: TRBD2
size: NA
V: TRBV9
J: TRBJ2-3

CDR3: CASSFDNSPLHF
D: NA
size: NA
V: TRBV27
J: TRBJ1-6

CDR3: CASSYTIRSRERNTDTQYF
D: TRBD2
size: NA
V: TRBV6-2/TRBV6-3
J: TRBJ2-3

CDR3: CASSRQFYEQYF
D: NA
size: NA
V: TRBV5-8
J: TRBJ2-7

CDR3: CASSYSSGADTIYF
D: NA
size: NA
V: TRBV6-6
J: TRBJ1-3

CDR3: CASSQVGGASSYNEQFF
D: NA
size: NA
V: TRBV14
J: TRBJ2-1

CDR3: CASSWWQGMLNEQFF
D: NA
size: NA
V: TRBV6-5
J: TRBJ2-1

CDR3: CASSEGSGTRETQYF
D: NA
size: NA
V: TRBV11-3
J: TRBJ2-5